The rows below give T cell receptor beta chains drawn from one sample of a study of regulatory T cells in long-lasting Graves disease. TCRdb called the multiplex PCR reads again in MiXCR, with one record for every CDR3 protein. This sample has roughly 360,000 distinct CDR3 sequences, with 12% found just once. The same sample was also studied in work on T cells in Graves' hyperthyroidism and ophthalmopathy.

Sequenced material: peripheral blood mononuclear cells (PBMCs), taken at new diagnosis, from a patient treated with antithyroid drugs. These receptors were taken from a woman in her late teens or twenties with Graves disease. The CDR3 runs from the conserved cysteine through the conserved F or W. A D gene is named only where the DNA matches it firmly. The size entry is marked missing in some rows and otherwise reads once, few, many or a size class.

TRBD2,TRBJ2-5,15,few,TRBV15,TGTGCCACCAGCAGAGGACTAGCGGGATGGGAGACCCAGTACTTC,CATSRGLAGWETQYF
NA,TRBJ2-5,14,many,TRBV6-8,TGTGCCAGCAGTTACTCGACGGCCAGGGAGACCCAGTACTTC,CASSYSTARETQYF
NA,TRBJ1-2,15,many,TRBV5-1,TGCGCCAGCAGCCAGGACCGAATAAATAACTATGGCTACACCTTC,CASSQDRINNYGYTF
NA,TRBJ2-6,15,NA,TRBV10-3,TGTGCCACCTCGGACACGATCTCTGGGGCCAACGTCCTGACTTTC,CATSDTISGANVLTF
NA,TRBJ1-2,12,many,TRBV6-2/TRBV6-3,TGTGCCAGCAGACCGACCACAAGGGGCTACACCTTC,CASRPTTRGYTF
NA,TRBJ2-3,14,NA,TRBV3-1,TGTGCCAGCAGCCTGGGGACTCAAGCAGATACGCAGTATTTT,CASSLGTQADTQYF
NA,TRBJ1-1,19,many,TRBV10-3,TGTGCCATCAGTGAGTCCCCGTCCCCAGTCGCAGGAACGAACACTGAAGCTTTCTTT,CAISESPSPVAGTNTEAFF
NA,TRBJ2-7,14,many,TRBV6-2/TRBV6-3,TGTGCCAGCAGTTACTCGGGGGAATGGGGCGAGCAGTACTTC,CASSYSGEWGEQYF
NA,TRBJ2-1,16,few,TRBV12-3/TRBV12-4,TGTGCCAGCACCCCTGGGGGGATACTATTCTACAATGAGCAGTTCTTC,CASTPGGILFYNEQFF
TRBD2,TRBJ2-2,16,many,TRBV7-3,TGTGCCAGCAGCCCCTGGGAGGGTGTAAACACCGGGGAGCTGTTTTTT,CASSPWEGVNTGELFF
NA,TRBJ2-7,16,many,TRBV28,TGTGCCAGCATGGGTAGGGGGAGGCCCTTCTCCTACGAGCAGTACTTC,CASMGRGRPFSYEQYF
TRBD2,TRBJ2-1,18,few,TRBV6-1,TGTGCCAGCAGTGAGGGGACTAGCGGGGGGACTCTCTACAATGAGCAGTTCTTC,CASSEGTSGGTLYNEQFF
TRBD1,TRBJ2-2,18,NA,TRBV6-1,TGTGCCAGCAGTCCCCTCGGTGAGGGACAGGGGAACACCGGGGAGCTGTTTTTT,CASSPLGEGQGNTGELFF
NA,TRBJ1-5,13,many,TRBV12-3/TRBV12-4,TGTGCCAGCACTGTGGGGGGAAGTCAGCCCCAGCATTTT,CASTVGGSQPQHF
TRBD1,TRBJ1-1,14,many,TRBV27,TGTGCCAGCAGTTTAGGCAGGGGGGACACTGAAGCTTTCTTT,CASSLGRGDTEAFF
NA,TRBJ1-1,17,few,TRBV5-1,TGCGCCAGCAACCCTAACCTCTGGGGGCGAGAGGAGACTGAAGCTTTCTTT,CASNPNLWGREETEAFF
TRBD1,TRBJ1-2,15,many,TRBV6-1,TGTGCCAGCAGTCGGGACAGCACGATACCTTATGGCTACACCTTC,CASSRDSTIPYGYTF
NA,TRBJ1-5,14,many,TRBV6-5,TGTGCCAGCAGTTCCCACGGGGGCAATCAGCCCCAGCATTTT,CASSSHGGNQPQHF
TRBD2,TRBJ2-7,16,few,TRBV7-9,TGTGCCAGCAGCCTATCGGGACTAGCGGGTCCCTACGAGCAGTACTTC,CASSLSGLAGPYEQYF
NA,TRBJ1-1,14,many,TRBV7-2,TGTGCCAGCAGCTTAGTTGCAGTTTTCACTGAAGCTTTCTTT,CASSLVAVFTEAFF
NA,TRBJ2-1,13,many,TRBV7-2,TGTGCCAGCAGCTCGAGACTCCCTGTTGAGCAGTTCTTC,CASSSRLPVEQFF
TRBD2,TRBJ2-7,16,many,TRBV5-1,TGCGCCAGCAGCTCAAATTGGCTAGCGGGTCTCTACGAGCAGTACTTC,CASSSNWLAGLYEQYF
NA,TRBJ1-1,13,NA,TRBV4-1,TGCGCCAGCAGCCAACCAATGAACACTGAAGCTTTCTTT,CASSQPMNTEAFF
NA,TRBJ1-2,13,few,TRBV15,TGTGCCACCAGCAGAGACCAGGGACGTGGCTACACCTTC,CATSRDQGRGYTF
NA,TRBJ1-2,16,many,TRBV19,TGTGCCAGTAGTTCCTACCCAAGGGGGAAGAGGCTTGGCTACACCTTC,CASSSYPRGKRLGYTF
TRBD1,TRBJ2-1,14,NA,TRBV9,TGTGCCAGCAGCACCGACAGGGGTTTCGATGAGCAGTTCTTC,CASSTDRGFDEQFF
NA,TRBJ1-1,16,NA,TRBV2,TGTGCCAGCAGTGAATATACTTGGCAATCGGGCACTGAAGCTTTCTTT,CASSEYTWQSGTEAFF
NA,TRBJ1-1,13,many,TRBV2,TGTGCCAACACTCCGGAGACGGGGAAGGAAGCTTTCTTT,CANTPETGKEAFF
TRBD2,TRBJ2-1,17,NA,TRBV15,TGTGCCACCAGCAGAGATCCCCCCGGGAGGGCCCATGATGAGCAGTTCTTC,CATSRDPPGRAHDEQFF
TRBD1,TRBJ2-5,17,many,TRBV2,TGTGCCAGCAGTGAACTTCGTAGGGACAGTTTGAGGGAGACCCAGTACTTC,CASSELRRDSLRETQYF
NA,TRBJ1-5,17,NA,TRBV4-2,TGTGCCAGCAGCCAAGAGAGAGGCGACCATAGCAATCAGCCCCAGCATTTT,CASSQERGDHSNQPQHF
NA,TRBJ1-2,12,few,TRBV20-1,TGCAGTGCCCCCGTCACAGGCTGGGGCTACACCTTC,CSAPVTGWGYTF
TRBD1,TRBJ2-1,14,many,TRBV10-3,TGTGCCATCAGTGACAGGGGGATCCCCAATGAGCAGTTCTTC,CAISDRGIPNEQFF
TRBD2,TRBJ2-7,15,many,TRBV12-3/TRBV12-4,TGTGCCAGCAGTCCAGGGACTAGCGGAGTCTACGAGCAGTACTTC,CASSPGTSGVYEQYF
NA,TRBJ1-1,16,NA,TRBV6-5,TGTGCCAGCAGTTACTCAGGGATGAGGGGTAACACTGAAGCTTTCTTT,CASSYSGMRGNTEAFF
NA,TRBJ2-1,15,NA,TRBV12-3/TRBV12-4,TGTGCCAGCAGCAAGAGGGGCAGATCCTACAATGAGCAGTTCTTC,CASSKRGRSYNEQFF
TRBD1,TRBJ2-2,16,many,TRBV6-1,TGTGCCAGCAAGGGGAGGCAGGGGGCTCACACCGGGGAGCTGTTTTTT,CASKGRQGAHTGELFF
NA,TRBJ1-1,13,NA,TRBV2,TGTGCCAGCATGGTTGACCCCGGCACTGAAGCTTTCTTT,CASMVDPGTEAFF
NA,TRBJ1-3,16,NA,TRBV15,TGTGCCACCAGCAGAGATCGGGGGAGTTCTGGAAACACCATATATTTT,CATSRDRGSSGNTIYF